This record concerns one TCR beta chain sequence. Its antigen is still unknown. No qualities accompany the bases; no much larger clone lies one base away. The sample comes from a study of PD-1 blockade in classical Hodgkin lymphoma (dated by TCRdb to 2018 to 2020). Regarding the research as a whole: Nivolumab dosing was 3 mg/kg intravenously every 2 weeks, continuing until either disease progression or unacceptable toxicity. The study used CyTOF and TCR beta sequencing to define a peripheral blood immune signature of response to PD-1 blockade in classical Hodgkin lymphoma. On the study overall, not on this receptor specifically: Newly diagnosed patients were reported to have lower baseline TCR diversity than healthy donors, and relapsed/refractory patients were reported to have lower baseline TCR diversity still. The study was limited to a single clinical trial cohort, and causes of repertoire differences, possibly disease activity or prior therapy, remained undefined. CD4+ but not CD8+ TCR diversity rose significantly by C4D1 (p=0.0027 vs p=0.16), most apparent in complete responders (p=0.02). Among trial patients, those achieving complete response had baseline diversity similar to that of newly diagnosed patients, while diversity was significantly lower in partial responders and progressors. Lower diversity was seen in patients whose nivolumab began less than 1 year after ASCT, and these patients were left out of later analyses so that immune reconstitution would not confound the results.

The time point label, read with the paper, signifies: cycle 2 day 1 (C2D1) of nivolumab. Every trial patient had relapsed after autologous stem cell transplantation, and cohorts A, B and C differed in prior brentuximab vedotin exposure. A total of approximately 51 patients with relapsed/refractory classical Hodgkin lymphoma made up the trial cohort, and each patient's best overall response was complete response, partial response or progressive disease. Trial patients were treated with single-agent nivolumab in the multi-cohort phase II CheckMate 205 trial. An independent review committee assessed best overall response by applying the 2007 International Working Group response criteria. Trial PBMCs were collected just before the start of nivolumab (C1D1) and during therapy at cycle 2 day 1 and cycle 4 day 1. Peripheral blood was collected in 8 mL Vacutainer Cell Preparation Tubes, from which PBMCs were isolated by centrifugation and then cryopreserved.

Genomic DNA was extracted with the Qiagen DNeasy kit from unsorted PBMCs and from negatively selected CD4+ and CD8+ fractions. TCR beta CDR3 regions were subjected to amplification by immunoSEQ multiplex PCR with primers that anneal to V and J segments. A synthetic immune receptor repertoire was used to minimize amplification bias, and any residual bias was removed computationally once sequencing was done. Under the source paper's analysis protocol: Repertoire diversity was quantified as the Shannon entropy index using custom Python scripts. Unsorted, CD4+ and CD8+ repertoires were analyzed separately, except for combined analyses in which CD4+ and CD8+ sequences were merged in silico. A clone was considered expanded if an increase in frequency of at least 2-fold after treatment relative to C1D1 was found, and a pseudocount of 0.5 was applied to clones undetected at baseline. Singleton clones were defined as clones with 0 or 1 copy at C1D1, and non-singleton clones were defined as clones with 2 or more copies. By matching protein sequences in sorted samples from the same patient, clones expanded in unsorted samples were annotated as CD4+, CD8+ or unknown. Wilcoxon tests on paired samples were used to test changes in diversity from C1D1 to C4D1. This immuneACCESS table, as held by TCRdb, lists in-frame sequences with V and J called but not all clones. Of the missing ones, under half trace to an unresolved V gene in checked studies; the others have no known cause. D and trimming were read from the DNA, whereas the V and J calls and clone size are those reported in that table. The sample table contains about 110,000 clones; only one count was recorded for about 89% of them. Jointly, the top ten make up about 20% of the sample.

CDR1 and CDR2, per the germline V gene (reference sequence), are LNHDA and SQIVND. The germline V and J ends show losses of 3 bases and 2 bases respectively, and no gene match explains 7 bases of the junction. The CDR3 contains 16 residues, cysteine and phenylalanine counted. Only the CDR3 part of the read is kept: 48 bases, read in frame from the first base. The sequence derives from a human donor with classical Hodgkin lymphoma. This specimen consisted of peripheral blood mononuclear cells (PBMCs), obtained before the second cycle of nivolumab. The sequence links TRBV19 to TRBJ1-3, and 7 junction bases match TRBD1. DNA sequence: TGTGCCAGTAGTATTGGGACAGCGGGGACTGGAAACACCATATATTTT. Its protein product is CASSIGTAGTGNTIYF.